The clone carrying this TCR beta chain was observed a few times. The authors' processing: Amplification of reference gene primers was used by the study to estimate nucleated cell counts. Clones were sequenced by immunoSEQ multiplex PCR, and TCRdb holds only the in-frame ones, with some missing. V and J calls and clone size are those listed in that table; D and trimming were worked out from the DNA. The profile shows some 150,000 clones, around four fifths of them singletons. The sample originates from a study of blood T cell repertoires in COVID-19. Overall study context: T cells, B-cell-depleted T cells, or PBMCs supplied cDNA or gDNA.

V lost 6 bases, J lost 0 bases, and 9 bases lay in between. Per germline, CDR1 MNHEY and CDR2 SVGAGI. This CDR3 spans 15 amino acids. V gene TRBV6-5 combines with J gene TRBJ2-6; weak D call: TRBD1 (5 bases). Source material: peripheral blood. The receptor comes from a woman aged 35 to 49 with active or convalescent COVID-19. The CDR3 reads CASSLDSSGANVLTF. CDR3 in DNA: TGTGCCAGCAGCCTCGACAGCTCTGGGGCCAACGTCCTGACTTTC.